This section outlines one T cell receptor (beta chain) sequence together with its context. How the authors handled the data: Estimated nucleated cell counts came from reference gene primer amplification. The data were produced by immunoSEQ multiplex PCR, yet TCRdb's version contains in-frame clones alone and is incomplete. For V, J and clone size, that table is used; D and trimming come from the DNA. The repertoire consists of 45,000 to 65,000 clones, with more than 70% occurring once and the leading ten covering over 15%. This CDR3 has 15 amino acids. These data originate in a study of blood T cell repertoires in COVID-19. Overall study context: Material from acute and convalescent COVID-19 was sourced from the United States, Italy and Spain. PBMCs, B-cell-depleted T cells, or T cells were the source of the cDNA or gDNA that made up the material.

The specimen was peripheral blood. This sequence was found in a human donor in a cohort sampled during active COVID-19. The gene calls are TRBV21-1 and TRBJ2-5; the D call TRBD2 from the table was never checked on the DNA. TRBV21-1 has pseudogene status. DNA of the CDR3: TGTGCCAGCAGCAGAGTAGCGGGGGGGCAAGAGACCCAGTACTTC. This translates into CASSRVAGGQETQYF.